This T cell receptor (beta chain) was recovered during a study of cytomegalovirus exposure and HLA in healthy donors. About the research overall: When 350 to 500 donors were genotyped, around 77% of them were found to fall in the Caucasian-associated ancestry cluster. Study outcomes and limitations: The authors later found HLA-associated TCR beta chains more clonally expanded than equally common others.

In regard to this clone: As yet, its antigen is unknown.

13 Jbeta primers and 60 Vbeta primers were used for the PCR. Generated by immunoSEQ multiplex PCR, the TCRdb table keeps only in-frame clones and is missing some. Among roughly 200,000 clones listed, about 77% were seen once. The CDR3 has 14 residues. V was shortened by 5 bases and J by 2 bases, with 12 bases between the two germline ends. From germline, CDR1 is MDHEN and CDR2 SYDVKM. The origin of this receptor is a man aged 55 to 70 in good health and CMV-seronegative. The chain recombines TRBV28 with TRBJ1-1, with D perhaps matching TRBD1 (6 bases). Sequencing input: PBMCs. The CDR3 sequence is CASSEAGGNTEAFF. For the CDR3, the DNA is TGTGCCAGCAGTGAGGCGGGGGGCAACACTGAAGCTTTCTTT.